This T cell receptor (beta chain) comes out of a study of vaccination and CD4 T cells after COVID-19. Study-level information: SARS-CoV-2 was confirmed by nasal swab PCR; disease was mild in under ten, severe in one.

On this clonotype: Its antigen is still unknown.

Once obtained from cultured CD4+ T cells, the DNA was sequenced using the Oncomine TCR Beta short-read assay. MiXCR was run by TCRdb on the PCR reads, yielding one entry per CDR3 protein. The repertoire includes 15,000 to 20,000 distinct CDR3 sequences, 50% to 55% of them detected once, and about an eighth sits in the top ten. Treatment in this sample: approximately 10-day PBMC culture with coronavirus spike peptide pools or control peptides (ViraFEST assay). The CDR3 loop spans 14 amino acids. Deletions cut 6 bases from V and 0 bases from J, with 9 bases between. The V gene's germline CDR1 is SGHNT and CDR2 YENEEA.

The V call is TRBV11-3, the J call TRBJ2-1, with D unclear. Sequencing was carried out using CD4+ T cells from blood, cultured in vitro. This receptor was identified in a human donor who had recovered from COVID-19. The CDR3 sequence is CASSGSSSYNEQFF. The CDR3 DNA is TGTGCCAGCAGTGGGTCAAGCTCCTACAATGAGCAGTTCTTC.